Below are 26 T cell receptor beta chains sequenced from a single sample in a study of PD-L1 blockade in urothelial cancer. Method: immunoSEQ multiplex PCR; TCRdb's copy keeps in-frame clones and lacks some. Altogether roughly 55,000 clones are present, 86% being singletons, with the ten largest covering over 20%. Regarding time point: pretreatment peripheral blood. Here the sequenced sample was PBMCs, taken around atezolizumab (anti-PD-L1) treatment. The receptors come from a man aged 60 to 69 with urothelial cancer.

The chain couples TRBV5-1 to TRBJ1-5; a weak D match, TRBD1 (6 bases). This CDR3 is 14 amino acids long. The germline gives CDR1 SGHRS, CDR2 YFSETQ. V was pared by 4 bases and J by 5 bases, with 13 bases between. The CDR3 region is CASSPSHRDQPQHF. CDR3 in DNA: TGCGCCAGCAGCCCGTCTCACAGGGATCAGCCCCAGCATTTT.

The chain couples TRBV7-9 to TRBJ2-7, with a possible D match to TRBD1 (6 bases). Trimming shortened V by 1 base and J by 5 bases, and 12 bases separated the two germline ends. CDR1 and CDR2 (germline): SEHNR, FQNEAQ (reference sequence). The CDR3 is 14 amino acids. The CDR3 region has the DNA TGTGCCAGCAGCTTAGGGGACATGTTAGACGAGCAGTACTTC. It is translated as CASSLGDMLDEQYF.

As concerns this clone: One end of the junction fails to match germline, which may point to a read error. This chain's CDR3 is CASSLGTTDTQYF. CDR3 bases: TGTGCTAGCAGCTTAGGGACTACAGATACGCAGTATTTT. The V gene is TRBV7-7, the J gene TRBJ2-3, with D perhaps matching TRBD2 (6 bases). CDR1 is SSHAT and CDR2 is FNYEAQ in the germline V gene (reference sequence). The CDR3 runs 13 residues.

The rearrangement uses TRBV7-8 and TRBJ1-4; D unresolved. Germline CDR1 and CDR2: SGHVS and FQNEAQ. V lost 6 bases to trimming and J lost 7 bases, with 15 bases between them. This CDR3 contains 14 residues. The CDR3 sequence: CASSPIRGAEKLFF. In DNA, the CDR3 is TGTGCCAGCAGTCCGATCCGGGGAGCTGAAAAACTGTTTTTT. Variable domain in full (rest from reference TRBV7-8 and TRBJ1-4): GAGVSQSPRYKVAKRGQDVALRCDPISGHVSLFWYQQALGQGPEFLTYFQNEAQLDKSGLPSDRFFAERPEGSVSTLKIQRTQQEDSAVYLCASSPIRGAEKLFFGSGTQLSVL.

CDR3: CASSLWDQREVFNEQFF. The CDR3 DNA reads TGCGCCAGCAGCTTGTGGGACCAGCGGGAGGTTTTCAATGAGCAGTTCTTC. This chain uses TRBV5-1 with TRBJ2-1, with 9 bases identical to TRBD2. The trim removed 1 base at V and 6 bases at J, leaving 11 bases unmatched. The CDR3 runs to 17 residues. Germline V CDR1 and CDR2: SGHRS, YFSETQ. The full variable domain, its missing parts supplied by reference TRBV5-1 and TRBJ2-1, is KAGVTQTPRYLIKTRGQQVTLSCSPISGHRSVSWYQQTPGQGLQFLFEYFSETQRNKGNFPGRFSGRQFSNSRSEMNVSTLELGDSALYLCASSLWDQREVFNEQFFGPGTRLTVL.

Here the CDR3 DNA reads TGTGCCAGCAGCCAAGACCCCCTCGGTGATTCACCCCTCCACTTT. Protein sequence: CASSQDPLGDSPLHF. This sequence joins TRBV14 and TRBJ1-6; D call uncertain. In germline, CDR1 is SGHDN, CDR2 FVKESK. V lost 0 bases and J lost 8, with 11 bases in between. The CDR3 has 15 residues. Looking up the rest from reference TRBV14 and TRBJ1-6 gives the full variable domain: EAGVTQFPSHSVIEKGQTVTLRCDPISGHDNLYWYRRVMGKEIKFLLHFVKESKQDESGMPNNRFLAERTGGTYSTLKVQPAELEDSGVYFCASSQDPLGDSPLHFGNGTRLTVT.

The chain joins TRBV18 to TRBJ1-2; the D is unclear. The CDR3 loop spans 16 amino acids. The V gene's germline CDR1 is KGHSH and CDR2 LQKENI. V lost 2 bases and J lost 4, with 17 bases in between. Here the CDR3 reads CASSPSSGKPFYGYTF. CDR3 nucleotides: TGTGCCAGCTCACCATCTAGCGGGAAGCCCTTCTATGGCTACACCTTC.

The chain uses TRBV29-1 and TRBJ2-5; unclear D gene. V was trimmed by 0 bases and J by 6 bases, leaving 8 bases between them. The length of the CDR3 is 12 residues. The V gene's germline CDR1 is SQVTM and CDR2 ANQGSEA. In nucleotides, the CDR3 is TGCAGCGTTGAAGAGTCTCTTAAGACCCAGTACTTC. Protein product: CSVEESLKTQYF.

The J gene is TRBJ2-3, the V gene TRBV5-4; TRBD1 aligns across 7 bases. V was pared by 4 bases and J by 3 bases, with 8 bases of the junction left unmatched. Germline V CDR1 and CDR2: SGHNT, YYREEE (reference sequence). The CDR3 loop spans 15 amino acids. CDR3 DNA: TGTGCCAGCAGCCTCATAGGACAGGCAACAGATACGCAGTATTTT. Its protein is CASSLIGQATDTQYF.

The V call is TRBV19, the J call TRBJ1-2; D is perhaps TRBD1 (6 bases). Trimming removed 3 bases from V and 4 bases from J, with 12 bases in between. Germline V gene data show CDR1 as LNHDA and CDR2 as SQIVND (reference sequence). The CDR3 extends over 14 amino acids. CDR3 DNA sequence: TGTGCCAGTAGTATCGGGGGGGCGGGCTATGGCTACACCTTC. This codes for CASSIGGAGYGYTF.

The chain has TRBV30 and TRBJ1-2; 7 bases fit TRBD1. Germline V gene sequence: CDR1 GTSNPN, CDR2 SVGIG (reference sequence). The CDR3 contains 17 residues. V shed 0 bases, J shed 6 bases, and the junction held 16 bases outside the gene matches. The CDR3 loop reads CAWSVLPTGARGNGYTF. CDR3 sequence (DNA): TGTGCCTGGAGTGTCCTCCCCACCGGGGCCAGGGGGAATGGCTACACCTTC.

The V gene is TRBV30, the J gene TRBJ2-7, with TRBD2 as a possible D gene (6 bases). Germline CDR1 and CDR2: GTSNPN and SVGIG (reference sequence). This CDR3 has 12 amino acids. The V gene lost 0 bases and the J gene lost 9 bases, with 12 bases spanning the gap. The CDR3 protein is CAWSVRGSGQYF. In DNA form, the CDR3 reads TGTGCCTGGAGTGTACGGGGGAGCGGGCAGTACTTC.

The chain employs TRBV19 and TRBJ1-1, with TRBD1 identical over 8 bases. Looked up from germline, CDR1 is LNHDA and CDR2 is SQIVND (reference sequence). V dropped 5 bases and J dropped 5; count of bases not matched to a gene: 7. The CDR3 is 14 residues long. The CDR3 bases are TGTGCCAGTAGTTCGAACAGGGGGAGAACTGAAGCTTTCTTT. Amino acid sequence: CASSSNRGRTEAFF. The full variable domain, completed using reference TRBV19 and TRBJ1-1, is DGGITQSPKYLFRKEGQNVTLSCEQNLNHDAMYWYRQDPGQGLRLIYYSQIVNDFQKGDIAEGYSVSREKKESFPLTVTSAQKNPTAFYLCASSSNRGRTEAFFGQGTRLTVV.

In its sample, this clone was seen once. The chain uses TRBV18 and TRBJ2-2; 9 positions match TRBD1. Trimming removed 6 bases from V and 4 bases from J; junction bases left unmatched: 6. CDR3 length equals 15 residues. CDR1 is KGHSH and CDR2 is LQKENI in the germline V gene. CDR3 coding DNA: TGTGCCAGCTCCTCCGGGACAGGGAGCACCGGGGAGCTGTTTTTT. Translated: CASSSGTGSTGELFF.

The chain links TRBV7-2 to TRBJ1-5, with D hard to call. The CDR3 has 12 residues. Looked up from germline, CDR1 is SGHTA and CDR2 is FQGNSA. V was cut by 2 bases and J by 7 bases, with 6 bases left in between. As DNA, the CDR3 is TGTGCCAGCAGCTTAAGAGGGCAGCCCCAGCATTTT. Its translation is CASSLRGQPQHF.

The chain has TRBV19 and TRBJ2-7, with TRBD2 matching 11 bases. Germline CDR1 reads LNHDA; CDR2 reads SQIVND (reference sequence). V was clipped by 2 bases and J by 0 bases; unmatched bases: 3. The length of the CDR3 is 16 residues. This CDR3 reads CASSILAGGSSYEQYF. CDR3 sequence (DNA): TGTGCCAGTAGTATATTAGCGGGAGGGAGCTCCTACGAGCAGTACTTC.

The rearrangement joins TRBV9 to TRBJ2-1; TRBD2 matches at 8 bases. Per the germline V gene, CDR1 is SGDLS and CDR2 is YYNGEE. The V segment lost 4 bases and the J segment 7 bases; nucleotides outside the gene matches: 7. This CDR3 is built from 14 residues. This CDR3 is CASSPRGGLNEQFF. The CDR3 DNA reads as TGTGCCAGCAGCCCACGGGGGGGCCTGAATGAGCAGTTCTTC.

The chain couples TRBV2 to TRBJ2-1; D remains ambiguous. The germline V gene encodes CDR1 SNHLY and CDR2 FYNNEI. The CDR3 runs to 13 residues. V lost 2 bases and J lost 9, with 11 bases in between. The CDR3 sequence: CASSETTVGEQFF. The CDR3 DNA reads as TGTGCCAGCAGTGAAACCACAGTGGGTGAGCAGTTCTTC.

This clone has only a few counts. V is TRBV6-1 and J is TRBJ1-2; D ambiguous. This CDR3 comprises 12 residues. Deletions cut 2 bases from V and 5 bases from J, with 6 bases between. Germline V gene data show CDR1 as MNHNS and CDR2 as SASEGT. The CDR3: CASSEIKYGYTF. DNA of the CDR3: TGTGCCAGCAGTGAAATAAAATATGGCTACACCTTC.

The rearrangement links TRBV7-2 to TRBJ2-7, with D unclear. This CDR3 spans 13 amino acids. Trimming stripped 5 bases from V and 6 bases from J, with 14 bases between. CDR1 is SGHTA and CDR2 is FQGNSA in the germline V gene. The DNA of the CDR3 is TGTGCCAGCAGCCCCCGAGCGTTTTCCGAGCAGTACTTC. Translating it yields CASSPRAFSEQYF.

This chain links TRBV7-9 with TRBJ2-3; D is perhaps TRBD1 (5 bases). CDR1 is SEHNR, CDR2 FQNEAQ, per germline (reference sequence). This CDR3 comprises 15 residues. The germline V and J ends were trimmed by 5 bases and 2 bases, with 14 bases remaining between them. The CDR3 reads CASSPLGEFTDTQYF. DNA for the CDR3: TGTGCCAGCAGCCCTTTAGGGGAATTCACAGATACGCAGTATTTT.

This clone was seen only once. The rearrangement links TRBV29-1 to TRBJ2-7; 12 positions match TRBD1. Germline loops: CDR1 SQVTM, CDR2 ANQGSEA. This CDR3 comprises 14 residues. J lost 4 bases, V lost 4 bases, and 5 bases had no gene match. The CDR3 loop reads CSVAGTGGKYEQYF. The CDR3, as DNA: TGCAGCGTTGCCGGGACAGGGGGCAAGTACGAGCAGTACTTC.

This rearrangement joins TRBV7-3 to TRBJ2-2, with D possibly TRBD1 on 5 matching bases. The CDR3 loop spans 16 amino acids. Trimming took 5 bases from V and 7 from J, leaving 20 bases between them. Germline CDR1 SGHTA, CDR2 FQGTGA. As DNA, the CDR3 is TGTGCCAGCAGCCCCAGGGCGAATCAAAGGGGCGGGGAGCTGTTTTTT. This sequence encodes CASSPRANQRGGELFF.

In regard to this clone: The same CDR3 can be traced to other DNA sequences in this sample. The V call is TRBV5-1, the J call TRBJ2-3, with a possible D match to TRBD2 (5 bases). Germline CDR1 reads SGHRS; CDR2 reads YFSETQ. The V end was cut by 2 bases, the J end by 0 bases, with 7 bases between. The CDR3 extends over 14 amino acids. CDR3 amino acids: CASSFSESTDTQYF. As DNA, the CDR3 is TGCGCCAGCAGCTTTAGCGAGAGCACAGATACGCAGTATTTT.

This chain connects TRBV7-3 to TRBJ2-7; TRBD1 aligns across 11 bases. The germline CDR1 and CDR2 sequences are SGHTA and FQGTGA. The V gene end was trimmed by 2 bases and the J gene end by 4 bases; junction bases not matched to a gene: 4. This CDR3 spans 15 amino acids. In DNA form, the CDR3 reads TGTGCCAGCAGCTTATCTGGACAGGGGGCTTACGAGCAGTACTTC. It translates to CASSLSGQGAYEQYF.

This rearrangement joins TRBV27 to TRBJ2-3; D uncertain. The CDR3 extends over 13 amino acids. Germline lookup yields CDR1 MNHEY and CDR2 SMNVEV (reference sequence). V shed 0 bases and J shed 7 bases, with 8 bases lying between them. This CDR3 is CASSLSDQNTQYF. CDR3 sequence (DNA): TGTGCCAGCAGTTTATCAGATCAGAATACGCAGTATTTT.